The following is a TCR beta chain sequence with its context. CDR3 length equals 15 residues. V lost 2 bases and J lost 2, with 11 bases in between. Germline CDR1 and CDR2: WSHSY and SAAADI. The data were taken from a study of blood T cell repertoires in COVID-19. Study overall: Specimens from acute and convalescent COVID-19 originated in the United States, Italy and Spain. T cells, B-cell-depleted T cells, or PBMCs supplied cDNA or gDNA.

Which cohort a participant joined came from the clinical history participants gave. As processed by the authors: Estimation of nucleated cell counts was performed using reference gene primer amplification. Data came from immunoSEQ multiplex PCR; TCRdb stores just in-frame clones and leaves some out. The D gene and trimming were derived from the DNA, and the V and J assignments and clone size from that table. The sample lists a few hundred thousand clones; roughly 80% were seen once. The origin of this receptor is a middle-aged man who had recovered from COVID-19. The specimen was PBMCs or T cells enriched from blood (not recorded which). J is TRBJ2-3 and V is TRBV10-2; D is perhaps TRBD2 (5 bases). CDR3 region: CASSELAGITDTQYF. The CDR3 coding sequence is TGCGCCAGCAGTGAGCTGGCGGGTATCACAGATACGCAGTATTTT.